This T cell receptor (beta chain) derives from a study of technical replicates of blood from a few donors. The ends were cut back, 8 bases at V and 5 bases at J, with 15 bases in the middle. The CDR3 spans 13 residues. Germline V gene data show CDR1 as KGHSH and CDR2 as LQKENI. Here immunoSEQ multiplex PCR was the method, and the copy in TCRdb shows in-frame clones only, minus some. The data contain some 77,000 clones, about 91% of them singletons. The receptor was derived from a human donor in good health. Sequencing was done on a sample of T cells isolated from PBMCs. The chain has TRBV18 and TRBJ1-1; D gene unclear. This CDR3 is CASTPTSETEAFF. CDR3 sequence (DNA): TGTGCCAGCACGCCCACTTCCGAGACTGAAGCTTTCTTT.